Here is one T cell receptor beta chain with its context. The antigen is unknown. CDR3 length equals 15 residues. Germline CDR1 reads WNHNN; CDR2 reads SYGVQD (reference sequence). V was cut by 3 bases and J by 2 bases, with 13 bases left in between. The source of the sample is a study of beta chain features in type 1 diabetes. Study-wide findings and caveats: Over-representation of high TCR-expressing cells was a possible consequence of cDNA sequencing. A potential PCR bias toward shorter templates would be equal in patient and control samples.

Investigators reverse transcribed all isolated RNA, so they sequenced expressed TCRB transcripts. Clones were read by immunoSEQ multiplex PCR, and TCRdb kept only the in-frame ones, dropping some. This table has fewer than 400,000 clones, roughly 8% appearing once. The source is a woman aged 18-29 years in good health. Specimen: central memory CD4+ T cells from blood. The rearrangement joins TRBV10-1 to TRBJ2-5, with a tentative D call TRBD2 (5 bases). This chain's CDR3 is CASSDGAGLQETQYF. In nucleotides, the CDR3 is TGCGCCAGCAGTGACGGCGCCGGACTTCAAGAGACCCAGTACTTC.